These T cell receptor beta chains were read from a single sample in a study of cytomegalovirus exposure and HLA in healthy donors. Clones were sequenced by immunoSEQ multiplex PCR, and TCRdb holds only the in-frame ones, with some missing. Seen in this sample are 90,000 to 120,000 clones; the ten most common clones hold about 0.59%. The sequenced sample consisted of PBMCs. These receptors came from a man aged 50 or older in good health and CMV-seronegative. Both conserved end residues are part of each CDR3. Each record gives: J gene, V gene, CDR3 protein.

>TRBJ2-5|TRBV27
CASSLLGLAETQYF
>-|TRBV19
CASSITTSTEQYF
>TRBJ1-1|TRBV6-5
CASSRQGSNTEAFF
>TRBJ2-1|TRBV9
CASSDHSDSYNEQFF
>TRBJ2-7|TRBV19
CASMDSGAYEQYF
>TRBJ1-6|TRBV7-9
CASSLVAGHNSPLHF
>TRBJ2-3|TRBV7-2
CASSPVFSTDTQYF
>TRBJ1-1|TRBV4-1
CASSQATEAFF
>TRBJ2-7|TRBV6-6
CASTVDTYTYEQYF
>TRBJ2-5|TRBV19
CASSTGRAETQYF
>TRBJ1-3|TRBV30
CAWSQTGLPGNTIYF
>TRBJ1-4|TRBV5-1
CASSYRLGGTNEKLFF
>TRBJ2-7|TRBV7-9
CASSLDGQYYEQYF
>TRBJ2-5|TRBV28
CASSLHRNRGQETQYF
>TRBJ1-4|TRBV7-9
CASSKGTGDEKLFF
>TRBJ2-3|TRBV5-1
CASSAGLGGVDTQYF
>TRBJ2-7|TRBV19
CASSIPGVSSYEQYF
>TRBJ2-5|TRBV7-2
CASSLAQGGETQYF
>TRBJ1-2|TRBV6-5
CASSQGNYGYTF
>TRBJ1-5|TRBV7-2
CASSRDRAVEPQHF
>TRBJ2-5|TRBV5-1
CASSWGGTGAQETQYF
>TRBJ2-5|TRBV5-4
CASSLSRDRKETQYF
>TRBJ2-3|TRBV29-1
CSVVRGESGDTQYF
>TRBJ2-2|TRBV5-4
CASSLPGQPTGELFF
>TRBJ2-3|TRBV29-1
CSARQGSTDTQYF
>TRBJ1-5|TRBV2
CASTTDIDQPQHF
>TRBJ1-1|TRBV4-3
CASSQVLTGGGLFPEAFF
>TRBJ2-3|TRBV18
CASSRSAQGITDTQYF
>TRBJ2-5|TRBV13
CASSQRGNQPLQETQYF
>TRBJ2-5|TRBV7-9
CASSPPSETQYF
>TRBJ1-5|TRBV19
CASSIDYRTVYNQPQHF
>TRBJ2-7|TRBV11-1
CASSSRGGGGLEQYF
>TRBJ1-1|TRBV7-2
CASSLDGSGEAFF
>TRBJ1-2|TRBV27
CASSLYTGSNYGYTF
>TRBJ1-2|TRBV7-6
CASSLGQGRHGYTF
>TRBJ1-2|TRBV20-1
CSATGGYGYTF
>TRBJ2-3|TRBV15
CATSRDLGRGGTDTQYF
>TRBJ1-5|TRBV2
CASSRDSYSNQPQHF
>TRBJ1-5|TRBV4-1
CASSQDGRGTGGNQPQHF
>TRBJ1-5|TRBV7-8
CASSSKGAYQPQHF
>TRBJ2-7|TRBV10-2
CASSDVSIESYEQYF
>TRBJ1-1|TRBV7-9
CASSRMGGDTEAFF
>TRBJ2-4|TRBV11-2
CASSLIAETLAMAKNIQYF
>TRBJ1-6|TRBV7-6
CASSQGPHLLSLGHGISPLHF
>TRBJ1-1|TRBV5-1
CASRRDFEEAFF
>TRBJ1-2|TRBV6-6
CASRTDSNYGYTF
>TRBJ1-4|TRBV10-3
CAISEEQGHNEKLFF
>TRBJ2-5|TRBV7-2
CASSPGTSGRFRETQYF